The clone carrying this TCR beta chain is a singleton in its sample. Its specificity is not known. These data belong to a study of T-cell memory formation after mild COVID-19. Germline-derived CDR1 and CDR2 are SQVTM and ANQGSEA. The CDR3 has 14 amino acids. V gave up 4 bases and J gave up 6 bases; unmatched junction bases: 4. TCRdb called the 5' RACE reads again in MiXCR, with one record for every CDR3 protein. Of fewer than 700,000 distinct CDR3 sequences in the sample, about 22% were seen once. Study results and limitations: Later expanders leaned CD4+, whereas day 15 to 85 contracting clones were balanced CD4/CD8.

The TCR sequence derives from an adult woman who had mild COVID-19 (a few samples of this study predate the infection). Cell type and time point are not known. The specimen was PBMCs or a T cell subset sorted from them (not recorded which). The chain couples TRBV29-1 to TRBJ1-5; 12 bases fit TRBD1. The CDR3 spells CSVVGTGGSQPQHF. For the CDR3, the DNA is TGCAGCGTTGTTGGGACAGGGGGCTCTCAGCCCCAGCATTTT.